This T cell receptor (beta chain) was identified during a study of lymphopenia after photon versus proton radiotherapy. A remark on this clone: The antigen remains unidentified.

This table comes from immunoSEQ multiplex PCR, and its TCRdb copy is limited to in-frame clones, with some not included. Of tens of thousands of clones listed, 85% are singletons. Notes on the study in general: Under photons, naive T cells and diversity fell while effector/memory populations rose.

V was trimmed by 5 bases and J by 0 bases, leaving 19 bases between them. From germline, CDR1 is SGHAT and CDR2 FQDESV (reference sequence). This CDR3 contains 18 residues. The sample was peripheral blood, taken from a patient treated with photon-based radiotherapy. The sequence was collected from a middle-aged man with gastric cancer. The chain carries TRBV11-1 and TRBJ2-2; D unclear. The CDR3 DNA follows: TGTGCCAGCAGCCCAAGGACCGGAACGTGGTCGAACACCGGGGAGCTGTTTTTT. Translated, it gives CASSPRTGTWSNTGELFF.